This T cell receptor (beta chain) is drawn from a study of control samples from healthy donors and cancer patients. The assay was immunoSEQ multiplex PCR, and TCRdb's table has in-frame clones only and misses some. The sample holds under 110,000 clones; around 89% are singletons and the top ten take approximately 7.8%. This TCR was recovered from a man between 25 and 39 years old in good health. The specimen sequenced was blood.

CDR3 in amino acids: CASSQDWTGRGKETQYF. In DNA, the CDR3 is TGTGCCAGCAGCCAAGATTGGACGGGGCGGGGTAAAGAGACCCAGTACTTC. The V gene is TRBV3-1 (or the pseudogene TRBV3-2), the J gene TRBJ2-5, with D perhaps TRBD2 (6 bases). Trimming removed 0 bases from V and 3 bases from J, with 17 bases in between. The CDR3 extends over 17 amino acids. Germline CDR1 LGHDT, CDR2 YNNKEL (reference sequence).